Below, one T cell receptor (beta chain) is given with its context. Which antigen it targets is not known. No much larger clonotype is one base removed from it; base qualities were not supplied. Using the deep immunoSEQ assay, multiplex PCR amplified TCR CDR3 regions from genomic DNA. For each cell subset, the extracted genomic DNA was distributed evenly across all wells of several immunoSEQ 96-well plates, and each plate served as one replicate. For sorted subsets, around 0.2 ug of genomic DNA, equivalent to roughly 33,000 T cell genomes, went into each replicate PCR. Purified libraries were measured with a Qubit 3.0 fluorometer, size-checked on a Bioanalyzer 2100, and measured again with the KAPA Library Quantification kit. A separate single-read 150-cycle Illumina NextSeq 550 flow cell was used to sequence each immunoSEQ 96-well plate. The original pipeline was this. Because the immunoSEQ output included only junctional sequences and no quality scores, the filtering could not be the same as the filtering used for full-length reads. Sequences were annotated with PyIR, a Python wrapper for IgBLAST v1.9, and V/J genes and CDR3 were assigned using IMGT germline references. Any read was removed if the V/J assignment was weak (E-value above 1e-6), the CDR3 was missing, or the read contained stop codons, out-of-frame junctions, or ambiguous translated residues. V3J clonotypes were defined as sequences sharing the same inferred V gene, J gene, and CDR3 amino acid sequence. Percentage overlap between repertoires was computed as shared unique clonotypes divided by the size of the smaller repertoire. Repertoire richness was assessed with RTK rarefaction, the Chao1 estimator, and Recon v2.1 estimates of unobserved clonotypes. For all TCRbeta clonotypes obtained by the gDNA method from a handful of donors, generation probabilities were computed with OLGA. TCRdb took this table from immuneACCESS and kept in-frame rearrangements with V and J called. Such tables lack part of the clones; where checked against another copy, unresolved V genes explain under half of the gap, and the rest is unexplained. V and J calls and clone size are copied from that table; D and trimming were computed from the DNA. The sample table holds 700,000 or so clones, of which 60% to 80% were seen once. Roughly 1.8% of the sample belongs to the ten largest clones.

The sample originates from a study of shared clonotypes between healthy human individuals (dated by TCRdb to about 2020). Some background on the complete study: A few men and two women, aged 18 to 49 years, made up the cohort. Between about 0.94 and 10 billion PBMCs per donor were obtained by leukapheresis. Different laboratories and diverse techniques were used to prepare libraries and sequence TCR repertoires, to increase sequencing depth and limit assay-specific biases. Per donor, three plates each were used for CD4 naive and CD4 memory, two for CD8 naive, and one for CD8 memory. Blood TCR repertoires of several healthy adults were deeply sequenced to estimate repertoire size and the extent of clonotype sharing between individuals. Overall results and qualifications from the work: Sampling was restricted to blood, and TCR repertoires in tissues likely differ from the TCR repertoires found in blood. Based on pairwise subsampling, the degree of clonotype sharing among donors was expected to be affected by sequencing depth. Naive subsets generally had larger estimated clonotype richness than memory subsets did. When four donors were compared, the shared fraction of clonotypes was about 5.2% for naive CD4, roughly 3.4% for naive CD8, roughly 2.5% for memory CD4, and 0.35% to 0.5% for memory CD8. Compared with non-shared clonotypes, the clonotypes found in all four sorted-subset donors had higher generation probabilities. The genetic and exposure-history diversity represented was limited by the small number of donors. Incomplete sequencing was indicated by rarefaction of sorted-subset datasets, despite the large sequencing depth.

Including cysteine and phenylalanine, the CDR3 has 16 amino acids. Only the CDR3 DNA stays, 48 bases, in frame from base 1. The germline V and J ends show losses of 5 bases and 4 bases respectively, and no gene match explains 9 bases of the junction. CDR1 and CDR2, per the germline V gene (reference sequence), are MNHNY and SVGAGI. Healthy HIV-negative adults with no recently reported acute infections or vaccinations were included as donors. Every donor was a Caucasian adult living in Nashville, Tennessee, USA. CD4+ T cells were enriched by magnetic negative selection, after which naive cells were positively selected on CD45RA and the negative fraction was taken as the memory subset. After blood collection by leukapheresis, PBMCs were isolated using Ficoll-Histopaque density gradient centrifugation and then cryopreserved in the vapor phase of liquid nitrogen. Purity and quantity of every magnetically sorted T cell population were checked by analytical flow cytometry. Each sorted fraction had its genomic DNA isolated and then quantified by UV absorbance on a Nanodrop 2000c.

The sequencing input was memory CD4+ T cells sorted from blood. In light of the paper, this sample's cell subset or site label describes: CD45RA-negative fraction. Recombination linked TRBV6-6 to TRBJ2-1; 9 bases in the junction line up with TRBD2. The TCR originated in a woman in her 30s in good health. The DNA reads TGTGCCAGCAGTGCTCGGCGGGCGGGAGGGTACAATGAGCAGTTCTTC. It codes for CASSARRAGGYNEQFF.